Listed here are 20 T cell receptor beta chains from one sample, sequenced in a study of shared clonotypes between healthy human individuals. The data were produced by immunoSEQ multiplex PCR, yet TCRdb's version contains in-frame clones alone and is incomplete. This sample has 2 million to 3 million clones; over 85% occur once, and the top ten carry under 0.15%. Source material: naive CD4+ T cells sorted from blood. Subset meaning: CD45RA+ positively selected. The receptors come from a man in his late teens or twenties in good health.

The chain has TRBV6-5 and TRBJ2-5, with D perhaps matching TRBD1 or TRBD2 (5 bases each). The length of the CDR3 is 15 residues. Germline loops: CDR1 MNHEY, CDR2 SVGAGI. Between the trimmed V and J ends, which lost 2 bases and 2 bases, there was a span of 12 bases. The CDR3 DNA sequence: TGTGCCAGCAGTTACGACCGTTGGGGGCAAGAGACCCAGTACTTC. Protein sequence: CASSYDRWGQETQYF.

As regards this clone: Other DNA sequences in the same sample also yield this CDR3. The rearrangement uses TRBV18 and TRBJ2-2; perhaps TRBD1 as D (6 bases). CDR3 length: 16 amino acids. Germline V gene sequence: CDR1 KGHSH, CDR2 LQKENI. Trimming cost V 0 bases and J 1 base, with 9 bases left between them. CDR3 DNA: TGTGCCAGCTCACCACCGTCCAGGGGGAACACCGGGGAGCTGTTTTTT. Residues: CASSPPSRGNTGELFF.

This chain connects TRBV6-5 to TRBJ2-3; the D gene is possibly TRBD2 (6 bases). Trimming took off 6 bases at V and 2 bases at J, with 15 bases between the two ends. The V gene's germline CDR1 is MNHEY and CDR2 SVGAGI. The CDR3 runs to 15 residues. This CDR3 reads CASRRTGGSTDTQYF. The CDR3 DNA follows: TGTGCCAGCAGGCGTACTGGGGGGTCCACAGATACGCAGTATTTT.

The chain joins TRBV5-4 to TRBJ1-4; no clear D gene. Germline values: CDR1 SGHNT, CDR2 YYREEE (reference sequence). The CDR3 runs to 15 residues. Trimming left V 5 bases short and J 8 bases short, with 19 bases between. CDR3 sequence (DNA): TGTGCCAGCAGAAGGAACGGGGTTATCGGGGAAAAACTGTTTTTT. Amino acids: CASRRNGVIGEKLFF. Full variable domain (missing parts from reference TRBV5-4 and TRBJ1-4): ETGVTQSPTHLIKTRGQQVTLRCSSQSGHNTVSWYQQALGQGPQFIFQYYREEENGRGNFPPRFSGLQFPNYSSELNVNALELDDSALYLCASRRNGVIGEKLFFGSGTQLSVL.

The chain carries TRBV6-6 and TRBJ2-5, with 7 bases that match TRBD1. The J call is uncertain, as TRBJ2-7 better fits the DNA end. This CDR3 region has 13 residues. Per germline, CDR1 MNHNY and CDR2 SVGAGI (reference sequence). Here the CDR3 DNA reads TGTGCCAGCACCCTCGGGACAGCTCGCGAGCAGTACTTC. Protein sequence: CASTLGTAREQYF.

Comments on this clone: A read error may explain this, as a much larger clone is one base away. Other DNA sequences in this sample translate to the same CDR3. The chain joins TRBV5-1 to TRBJ1-1; D is uncertain. Germline CDR1 is SGHRS and CDR2 is YFSETQ. V was trimmed by 0 bases and J by 0 bases, leaving 6 bases between them. The CDR3 sequence is 14 residues long. CDR3 DNA: TGCGCCAGCAGCTTGGGACGGCTGAACACTGAAGCTTTCTTT. This sequence encodes CASSLGRLNTEAFF.

The chain couples TRBV5-1 to TRBJ2-5, with D tentatively TRBD1 (5 bases). Germline V lookup: CDR1 SGHRS, CDR2 YFSETQ. Trimming removed 0 bases from V and 4 bases from J, with 13 bases in between. The CDR3 contains 15 residues. Here the CDR3 reads CASSLEAQGGETQYF. DNA of the CDR3: TGCGCCAGCAGCTTGGAAGCTCAGGGTGGAGAGACCCAGTACTTC.

This clone occurred once. This chain uses TRBV10-3 with TRBJ2-5, with a weak D call TRBD2 (6 bases). Trimming took off 2 bases at V and 4 bases at J, with 11 bases between the two ends. The germline V gene encodes CDR1 ENHRY and CDR2 SYGVKD. CDR3 length equals 14 residues. CDR3: CAISEANGRETQYF. CDR3 nucleotides: TGTGCCATCAGTGAGGCCAACGGGAGAGAGACCCAGTACTTC.

In regard to this clone: The same CDR3 arises from other DNA sequences in this sample as well. The CDR3: CASSLGQGFDEQFF. Here the CDR3 DNA reads TGCGCCAGCAGCTTGGGACAGGGGTTCGATGAGCAGTTCTTC. The V gene is TRBV5-1, the J gene TRBJ2-1; 8 positions agree with TRBD1. Trimming at V came to 0 bases and at J to 8 bases, leaving 4 bases not matched to a gene. CDR1 is SGHRS and CDR2 is YFSETQ in the germline V gene. This CDR3 region has 14 residues.

The rearrangement uses TRBV5-1 and TRBJ2-3; possibly TRBD2 for D (6 bases). Trimming stripped 4 bases from V and 6 bases from J, with 18 bases between. Germline lookup yields CDR1 SGHRS and CDR2 YFSETQ. CDR3 size: 15 residues. The CDR3: CASSLSGAEWDTQYF. CDR3 nucleotide sequence: TGCGCCAGCAGCCTTAGCGGAGCCGAATGGGATACGCAGTATTTT.

V and J are TRBV5-4 and TRBJ1-2; D not resolved. Trimming shortened V by 4 bases and J by 6 bases, and 16 bases separated the two germline ends. The CDR3 is 14 residues long. CDR1 and CDR2 from the germline V gene are SGHNT and YYREEE (reference sequence). The CDR3 region is CASSRGGSSDGYTF. For the CDR3, the DNA is TGTGCCAGCAGCCGAGGAGGTAGCAGTGATGGCTACACCTTC.

The V gene is TRBV7-9, the J gene TRBJ1-6, with D possibly being TRBD1 (5 bases). Trimming removed 5 bases from V and 13 bases from J, with 15 bases in between. Germline CDR1 reads SEHNR; CDR2 reads FQNEAQ (reference sequence). CDR3 length: 13 amino acids. The CDR3 region has the DNA TGTGCCAGCAGCCTCATGACAGAGGATCCCCTCCACTTT. It encodes CASSLMTEDPLHF.

The chain couples TRBV5-1 to TRBJ1-4; D possibly corresponds to TRBD1 (5 bases). In germline, CDR1 is SGHRS, CDR2 YFSETQ. V was pared by 4 bases and J by 4 bases, with 14 bases between. The CDR3 length is 15 residues. Here the CDR3 reads CASSLTVGGNEKLFF. The CDR3 region has the DNA TGCGCCAGCAGCCTAACAGTCGGGGGTAATGAAAAACTGTTTTTT.

This chain joins TRBV9 and TRBJ1-5; 7 bases are shared with TRBD1. The CDR3 consists of 15 residues. Germline assignment: CDR1 SGDLS and CDR2 YYNGEE. The V segment lost 3 bases and the J segment 4 bases; nucleotides outside the gene matches: 7. This CDR3 is CASSAPDRANQPQHF. As DNA, the CDR3 is TGTGCCAGCAGCGCCCCCGACAGGGCAAATCAGCCCCAGCATTTT.

CDR3 loop: CASTSYGQGDYEQYF. CDR3 sequence (DNA): TGTGCCAGCACCTCCTACGGACAGGGAGACTACGAGCAGTACTTC. The chain couples TRBV5-4 to TRBJ2-7; 8 bases are a match to TRBD1. V lost 6 bases to trimming and J lost 3 bases; unmatched junction nucleotides: 11. This CDR3 has 15 amino acids. Per germline, CDR1 SGHNT and CDR2 YYREEE (reference sequence).

This rearrangement joins TRBV28 to TRBJ2-5, with D uncertain. The end of the DNA fits TRBJ2-7 better, so the J call may be wrong. There are 13 residues in the CDR3. Germline V gene sequence: CDR1 MDHEN, CDR2 SYDVKM. CDR3 residues: CASTSPRAGEQYF. As DNA, the CDR3 is TGTGCCAGCACGTCTCCTAGGGCCGGCGAGCAGTACTTC.

The chain has TRBV4-1 and TRBJ1-5; D is perhaps TRBD1 (6 bases). CDR1 MGHRA and CDR2 YSYEKL come from the germline V gene. CDR3 length: 15 amino acids. Trimming removed 4 bases from V and 3 bases from J, with 13 bases in between. CDR3 sequence: CASSLQQGINQPQHF. The CDR3 bases are TGCGCCAGCAGCCTGCAACAGGGAATCAATCAGCCCCAGCATTTT.

Notes on this clone: Other DNA sequences from this sample encode an identical CDR3 as well. The chain carries TRBV30 and TRBJ1-1, with D possibly being TRBD1 (5 bases). Germline CDR1 is GTSNPN and CDR2 is SVGIG (reference sequence). The CDR3 has 13 residues. The V gene lost 2 bases and the J gene lost 1 base, with 8 bases spanning the gap. The CDR3 DNA sequence: TGTGCCTGGAGTCGAGGGGAGAACACTGAAGCTTTCTTT. Translating it yields CAWSRGENTEAFF.

The CDR3 protein is CASSTLGPSTDTQYF. In nucleotides, the CDR3 is TGTGCCAGTAGTACGCTAGGACCCAGCACAGATACGCAGTATTTT. The chain links TRBV19 to TRBJ2-3, with D hard to call. Deletions cut 4 bases from V and 0 bases from J, with 11 bases between. The germline V gene encodes CDR1 LNHDA and CDR2 SQIVND (reference sequence). This CDR3 region has 15 residues. Drawing the rest from reference TRBV19 and TRBJ2-3, the complete variable domain is DGGITQSPKYLFRKEGQNVTLSCEQNLNHDAMYWYRQDPGQGLRLIYYSQIVNDFQKGDIAEGYSVSREKKESFPLTVTSAQKNPTAFYLCASSTLGPSTDTQYFGPGTRLTVL.

This clone has only one observation. The chain joins TRBV2 to TRBJ1-4; D possibly corresponds to TRBD1 (5 bases). CDR3 length equals 15 residues. Germline loops: CDR1 SNHLY, CDR2 FYNNEI. The ends were cut back, 6 bases at V and 4 bases at J, with 15 bases in the middle. The CDR3 sequence is CASSGAGRINEKLFF. CDR3 DNA sequence: TGTGCCAGCAGCGGAGCGGGGCGGATTAATGAAAAACTGTTTTTT.